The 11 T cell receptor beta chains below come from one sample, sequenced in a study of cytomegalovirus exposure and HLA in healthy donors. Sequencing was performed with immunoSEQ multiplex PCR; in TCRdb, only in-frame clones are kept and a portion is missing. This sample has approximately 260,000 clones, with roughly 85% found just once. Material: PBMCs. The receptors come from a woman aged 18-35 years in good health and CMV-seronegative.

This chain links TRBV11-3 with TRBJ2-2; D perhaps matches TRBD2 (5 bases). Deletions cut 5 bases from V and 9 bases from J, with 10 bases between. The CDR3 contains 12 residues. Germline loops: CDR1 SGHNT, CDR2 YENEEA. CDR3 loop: CASSPGVRELFF. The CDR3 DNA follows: TGTGCCAGCAGCCCCGGGGTGAGGGAGCTGTTTTTT.

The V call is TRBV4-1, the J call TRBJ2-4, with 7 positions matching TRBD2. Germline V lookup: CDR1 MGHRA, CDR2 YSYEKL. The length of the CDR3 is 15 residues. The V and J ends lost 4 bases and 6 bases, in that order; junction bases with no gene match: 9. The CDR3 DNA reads TGCGCCAGCAGCCTTGGGGGGGTAGTAGGAAACATTCAGTACTTC. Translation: CASSLGGVVGNIQYF.

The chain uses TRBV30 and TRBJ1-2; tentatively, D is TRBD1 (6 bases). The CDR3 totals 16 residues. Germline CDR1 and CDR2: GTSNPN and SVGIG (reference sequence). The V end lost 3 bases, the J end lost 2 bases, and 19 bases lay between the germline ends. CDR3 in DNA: TGTGCCTGGAGCGTTGACAGGACCACTTTCAACTATGGCTACACCTTC. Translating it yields CAWSVDRTTFNYGYTF.

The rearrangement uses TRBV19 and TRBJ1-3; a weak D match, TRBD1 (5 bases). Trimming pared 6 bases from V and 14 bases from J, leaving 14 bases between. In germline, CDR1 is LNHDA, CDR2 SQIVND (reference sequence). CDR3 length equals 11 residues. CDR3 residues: CASRLAETVYF. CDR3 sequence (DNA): TGTGCCAGTAGACTTGCGGAGACAGTATATTTT.

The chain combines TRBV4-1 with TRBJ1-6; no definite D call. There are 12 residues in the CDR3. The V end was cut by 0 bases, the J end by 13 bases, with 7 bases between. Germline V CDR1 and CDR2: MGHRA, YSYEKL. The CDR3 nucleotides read TGCGCCAGCAGCCAAGAGGGCCATCCCCTCCACTTT. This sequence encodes CASSQEGHPLHF.

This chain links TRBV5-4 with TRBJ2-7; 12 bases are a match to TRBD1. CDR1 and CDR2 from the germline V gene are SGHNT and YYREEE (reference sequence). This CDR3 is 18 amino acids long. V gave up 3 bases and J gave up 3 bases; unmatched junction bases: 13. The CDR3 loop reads CASSSRYPGQGANYEQYF. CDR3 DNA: TGTGCCAGCAGCTCGAGATACCCGGGACAGGGGGCAAACTACGAGCAGTACTTC.

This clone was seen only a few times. The CDR3 spells CASSPSGPFQSDSPLHF. In DNA form, the CDR3 reads TGTGCCAGCAGCCCGAGCGGACCCTTCCAGTCGGATTCACCCCTCCACTTT. The rearrangement joins TRBV7-9 to TRBJ1-6; no clear D gene. Germline V gives CDR1 SEHNR, CDR2 FQNEAQ (reference sequence). The germline V and J ends were trimmed by 5 bases and 8 bases, with 22 bases remaining between them. This CDR3 comprises 17 residues.

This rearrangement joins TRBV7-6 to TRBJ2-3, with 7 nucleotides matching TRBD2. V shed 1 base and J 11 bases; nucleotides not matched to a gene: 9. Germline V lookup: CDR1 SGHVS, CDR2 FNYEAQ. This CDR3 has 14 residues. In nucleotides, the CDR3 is TGTGCCAGCAGCTTAGAAAGGGGCGGGAGAATGCAGTATTTT. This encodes CASSLERGGRMQYF. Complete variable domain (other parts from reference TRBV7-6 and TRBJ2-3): GAGVSQSPRYKVTKRGQDVALRCDPISGHVSLYWYRQALGQGPEFLTYFNYEAQQDKSGLPNDRFSAERPEGSISTLTIQRTEQRDSAMYRCASSLERGGRMQYFGPGTRLTVL.

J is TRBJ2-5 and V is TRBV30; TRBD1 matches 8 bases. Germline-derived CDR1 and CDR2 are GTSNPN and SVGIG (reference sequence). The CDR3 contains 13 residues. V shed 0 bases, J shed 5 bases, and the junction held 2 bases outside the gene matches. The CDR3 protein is CAWSVRQGETQYF. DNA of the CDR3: TGTGCCTGGAGTGTACGACAGGGGGAGACCCAGTACTTC.

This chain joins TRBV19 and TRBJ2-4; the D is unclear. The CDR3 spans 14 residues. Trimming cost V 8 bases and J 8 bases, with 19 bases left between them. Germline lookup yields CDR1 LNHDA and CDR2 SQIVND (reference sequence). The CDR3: CASASQSGVDIQYF. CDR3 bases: TGTGCCAGTGCATCCCAGTCCGGAGTAGACATTCAGTACTTC.

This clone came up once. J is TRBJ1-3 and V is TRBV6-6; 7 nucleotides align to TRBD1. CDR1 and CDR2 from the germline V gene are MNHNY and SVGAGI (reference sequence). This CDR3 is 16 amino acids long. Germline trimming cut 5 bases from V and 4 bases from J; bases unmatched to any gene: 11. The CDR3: CASSRDRQGGGNTIYF. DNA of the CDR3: TGTGCCAGCAGTCGAGACCGACAGGGCGGGGGAAACACCATATATTTT.